Only a few counts were recorded for the clone carrying this T cell receptor beta chain. The target antigen is unknown. CDR1 and CDR2 (germline): SNHLY, FYNNEI. V gave up 7 bases and J gave up 3 bases; unmatched junction bases: 10. CDR3 length equals 15 residues. Unique molecular identifiers were incorporated into the prepared TCRbeta library. From the PCR reads, TCRdb called clonotypes with MiXCR, one entry per CDR3 protein. The sample records a few hundred thousand distinct CDR3 sequences, 10% to 15% being singletons. The record originates from a study of T-cell reconstitution after alpha-beta-depleted transplantation in children. Overall study results and limits: Counts and diversity of T cells one year after transplant came mostly from newly produced T cells. Where alpha-beta T cells came from about two months after transplant was reportedly several hundred expanded graft clones.

This chain joins TRBV2 and TRBJ2-5; 8 bases are a match to TRBD2. Sequenced material: PBMCs, mostly from graft donor cells, taken 360 days after TCRalphabeta/CD19-depleted stem cell transplant. This TCR was sampled from a male patient between 10 and 17 years old who had a stem cell transplant for acute myeloid leukemia, so the T cells may come from the graft donor. DNA of the CDR3: TGTGCCAGCACGGGGGCGGGGGGTGCGGAAGAGACCCAGTACTTC. Its protein is CASTGAGGAEETQYF.